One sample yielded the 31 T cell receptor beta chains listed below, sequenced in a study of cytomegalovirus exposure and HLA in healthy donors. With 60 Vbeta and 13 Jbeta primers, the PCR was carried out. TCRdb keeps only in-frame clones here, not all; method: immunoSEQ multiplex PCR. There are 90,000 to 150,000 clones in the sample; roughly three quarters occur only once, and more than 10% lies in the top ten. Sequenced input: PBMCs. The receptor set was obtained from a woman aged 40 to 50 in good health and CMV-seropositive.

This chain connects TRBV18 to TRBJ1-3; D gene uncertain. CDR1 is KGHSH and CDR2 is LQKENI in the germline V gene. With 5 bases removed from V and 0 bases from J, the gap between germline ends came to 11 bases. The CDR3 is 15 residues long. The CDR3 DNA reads TGTGCCAGCTCAGACTCTCACTCCTCTGGAAACACCATATATTTT. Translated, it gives CASSDSHSSGNTIYF.

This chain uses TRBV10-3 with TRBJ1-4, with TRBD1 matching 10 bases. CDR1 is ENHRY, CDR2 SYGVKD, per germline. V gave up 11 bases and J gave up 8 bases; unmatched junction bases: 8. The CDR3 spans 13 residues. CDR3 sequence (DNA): TGTGCCTCCCAGCCGGGACAGGGGGAAAAACTGTTTTTT. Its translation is CASQPGQGEKLFF.

In DNA form, the CDR3 reads TGTGCCAGCAGTTTAGGAGGGGCCCCTAATGAAAAACTGTTTTTT. It codes for CASSLGGAPNEKLFF. The gene calls are TRBV28 and TRBJ1-4; a weak D match, TRBD1 (5 bases). CDR1 is MDHEN, CDR2 SYDVKM, per germline. V shed 2 bases and J shed 3 bases, with 10 bases lying between them. This CDR3 has 15 amino acids.

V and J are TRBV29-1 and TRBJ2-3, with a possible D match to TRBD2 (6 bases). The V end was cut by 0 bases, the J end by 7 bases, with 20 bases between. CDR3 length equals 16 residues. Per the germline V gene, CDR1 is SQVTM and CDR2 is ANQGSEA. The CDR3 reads CSVEDLAGPRLYTQYF. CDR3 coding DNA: TGCAGCGTTGAAGACCTCGCGGGGCCCCGCCTTTATACGCAGTATTTT.

The CDR3 coding sequence is TGTGCCAGCAGCTTAGAACGGGTAGGGGCACTTCCGAACACCGGGGAGCTGTTTTTT. Its protein product is CASSLERVGALPNTGELFF. J is TRBJ2-2 and V is TRBV7-2; D possibly corresponds to TRBD1 (5 bases). The CDR3 runs to 19 residues. Germline loops: CDR1 SGHTA, CDR2 FQGNSA. The V end was cut by 1 base, the J end by 0 bases, with 18 bases between.

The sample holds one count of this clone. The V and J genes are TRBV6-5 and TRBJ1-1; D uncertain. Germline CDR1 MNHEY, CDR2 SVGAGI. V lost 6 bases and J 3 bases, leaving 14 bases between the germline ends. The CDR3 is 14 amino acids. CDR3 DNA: TGTGCCAGCAGCGGTTTAGGGAGGGACACTGAAGCTTTCTTT. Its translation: CASSGLGRDTEAFF.

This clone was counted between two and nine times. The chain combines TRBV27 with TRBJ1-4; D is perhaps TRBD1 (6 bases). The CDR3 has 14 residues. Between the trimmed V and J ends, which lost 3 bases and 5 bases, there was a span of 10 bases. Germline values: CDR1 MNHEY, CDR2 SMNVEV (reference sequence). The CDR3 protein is CASSFQGKNEKLFF. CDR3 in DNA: TGTGCCAGCAGTTTTCAGGGGAAGAATGAAAAACTGTTTTTT.

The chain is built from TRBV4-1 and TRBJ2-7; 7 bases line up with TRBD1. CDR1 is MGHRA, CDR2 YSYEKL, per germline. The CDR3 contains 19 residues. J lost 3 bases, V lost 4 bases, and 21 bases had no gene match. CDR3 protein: CASSLMFPEGARAGYEQYF. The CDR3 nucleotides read TGCGCCAGCAGCCTAATGTTTCCAGAGGGGGCGAGGGCCGGCTACGAGCAGTACTTC.

The DNA of the CDR3 is TGTGCCAGCAGGGGCTGGGGAGGGGGAGGCGAAAAACTGTTTTTT. Amino acid sequence: CASRGWGGGGEKLFF. The genes are TRBV6-1 and TRBJ1-4, with a possible D match to TRBD1 (6 bases). Germline V lookup: CDR1 MNHNS, CDR2 SASEGT. The germline V and J ends were trimmed by 6 bases and 8 bases, with 19 bases remaining between them. CDR3 size: 15 residues.

The CDR3 DNA sequence: TGTGCCTGGAGTTCCTACAGGGGGCTTGGCTACACCTTC. Its translation: CAWSSYRGLGYTF. The V gene is TRBV30, the J gene TRBJ1-2, with 9 bases matching TRBD1. Looked up from germline, CDR1 is GTSNPN and CDR2 is SVGIG (reference sequence). Trimming at V came to 2 bases and at J to 7 bases, leaving 5 bases not matched to a gene. This CDR3 has 13 residues.

CDR3 nucleotide sequence: TGTGCCTGGAGGCCCCAGGGGTCTGGAAACACCATATATTTT. Its protein is CAWRPQGSGNTIYF. The chain is built from TRBV30 and TRBJ1-3; perhaps TRBD1 as D (6 bases). Germline V gene lookup returns CDR1 GTSNPN and CDR2 SVGIG (reference sequence). The CDR3 loop spans 14 amino acids. With 3 bases removed from V and 1 base from J, the gap between germline ends came to 10 bases. Drawing the rest from reference TRBV30 and TRBJ1-3, the complete variable domain is SQTIHQWPATLVQPVGSPLSLECTVEGTSNPNLYWYRQAAGRGLQLLFYSVGIGQISSEVPQNLSASRPQDRQFILSSKKLLLSDSGFYLCAWRPQGSGNTIYFGEGSWLTVV.

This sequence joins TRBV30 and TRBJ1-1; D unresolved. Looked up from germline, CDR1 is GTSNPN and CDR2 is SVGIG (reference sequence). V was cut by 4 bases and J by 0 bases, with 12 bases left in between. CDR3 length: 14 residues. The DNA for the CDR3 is TGTGCCTGGATTCGGTGGGCAGTGAACACTGAAGCTTTCTTT. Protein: CAWIRWAVNTEAFF.

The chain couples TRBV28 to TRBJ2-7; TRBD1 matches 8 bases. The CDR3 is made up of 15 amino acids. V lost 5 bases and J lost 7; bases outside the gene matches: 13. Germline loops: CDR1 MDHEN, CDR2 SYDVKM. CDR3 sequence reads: CASSGTGTGGLEQYF. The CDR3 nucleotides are TGTGCCAGCAGTGGAACCGGGACAGGAGGTCTGGAGCAGTACTTC.

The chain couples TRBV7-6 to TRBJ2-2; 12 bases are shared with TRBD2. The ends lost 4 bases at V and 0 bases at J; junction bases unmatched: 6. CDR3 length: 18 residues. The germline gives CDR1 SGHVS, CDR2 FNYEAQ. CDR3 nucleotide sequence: TGTGCCAGCAGCTCGGGACTAGCGGGTAGCGCGAACACCGGGGAGCTGTTTTTT. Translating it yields CASSSGLAGSANTGELFF. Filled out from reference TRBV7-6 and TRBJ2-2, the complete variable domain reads GAGVSQSPRYKVTKRGQDVALRCDPISGHVSLYWYRQALGQGPEFLTYFNYEAQQDKSGLPNDRFSAERPEGSISTLTIQRTEQRDSAMYRCASSSGLAGSANTGELFFGEGSRLTVL.

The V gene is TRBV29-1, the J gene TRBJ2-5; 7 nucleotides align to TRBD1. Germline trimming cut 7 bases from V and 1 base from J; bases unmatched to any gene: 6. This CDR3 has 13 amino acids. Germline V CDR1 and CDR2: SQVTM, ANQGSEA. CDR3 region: CSAARDSQETQYF. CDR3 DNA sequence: TGCAGCGCTGCCAGGGACAGCCAAGAGACCCAGTACTTC.

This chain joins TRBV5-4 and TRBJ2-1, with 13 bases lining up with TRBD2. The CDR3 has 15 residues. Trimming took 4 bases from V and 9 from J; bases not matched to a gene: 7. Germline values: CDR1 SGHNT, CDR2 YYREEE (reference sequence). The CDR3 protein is CASSATSGGAGEQFF. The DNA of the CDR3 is TGTGCCAGCAGCGCCACTAGCGGGGGGGCGGGTGAGCAGTTCTTC. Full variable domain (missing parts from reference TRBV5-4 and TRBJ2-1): ETGVTQSPTHLIKTRGQQVTLRCSSQSGHNTVSWYQQALGQGPQFIFQYYREEENGRGNFPPRFSGLQFPNYSSELNVNALELDDSALYLCASSATSGGAGEQFFGPGTRLTVL.

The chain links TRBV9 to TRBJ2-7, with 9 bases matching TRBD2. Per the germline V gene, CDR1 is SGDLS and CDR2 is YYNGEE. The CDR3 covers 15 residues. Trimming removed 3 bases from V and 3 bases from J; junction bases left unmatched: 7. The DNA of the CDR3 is TGTGCCAGCAGCGCCGTTAGCGGGGGCCACTACGAGCAGTACTTC. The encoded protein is CASSAVSGGHYEQYF.

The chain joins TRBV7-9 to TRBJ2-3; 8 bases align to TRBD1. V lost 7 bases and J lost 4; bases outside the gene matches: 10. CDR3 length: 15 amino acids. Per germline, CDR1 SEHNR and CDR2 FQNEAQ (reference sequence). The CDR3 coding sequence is TGTGCCAGCACCCCTTCCGGACAGGGTCCAGATACGCAGTATTTT. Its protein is CASTPSGQGPDTQYF. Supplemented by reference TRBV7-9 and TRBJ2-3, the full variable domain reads DTGVSQNPRHKITKRGQNVTFRCDPISEHNRLYWYRQTLGQGPEFLTYFQNEAQLEKSRLLSDRFSAERPKGSFSTLEIQRTEQGDSAMYLCASTPSGQGPDTQYFGPGTRLTVL.

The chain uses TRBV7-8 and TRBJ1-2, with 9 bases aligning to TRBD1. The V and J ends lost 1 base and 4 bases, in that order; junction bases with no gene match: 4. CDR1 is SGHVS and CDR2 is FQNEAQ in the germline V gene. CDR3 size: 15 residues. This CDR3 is CASSLVGTGIYGYTF. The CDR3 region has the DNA TGTGCCAGCAGCTTAGTGGGGACAGGGATCTATGGCTACACCTTC.

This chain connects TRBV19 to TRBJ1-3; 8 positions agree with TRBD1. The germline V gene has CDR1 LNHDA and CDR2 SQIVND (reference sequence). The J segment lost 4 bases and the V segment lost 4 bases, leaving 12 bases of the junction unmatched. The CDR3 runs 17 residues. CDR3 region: CASSTRRGQASGNTIYF. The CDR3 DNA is TGTGCCAGTAGTACCAGAAGGGGACAGGCTTCAGGAAACACCATATATTTT.

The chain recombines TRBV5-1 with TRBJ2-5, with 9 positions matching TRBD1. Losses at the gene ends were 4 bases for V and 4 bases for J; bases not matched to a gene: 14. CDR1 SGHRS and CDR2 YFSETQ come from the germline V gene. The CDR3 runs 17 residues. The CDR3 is CASSPNTGTGFGETQYF. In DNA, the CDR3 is TGCGCCAGCAGCCCTAACACCGGGACAGGGTTCGGAGAGACCCAGTACTTC.

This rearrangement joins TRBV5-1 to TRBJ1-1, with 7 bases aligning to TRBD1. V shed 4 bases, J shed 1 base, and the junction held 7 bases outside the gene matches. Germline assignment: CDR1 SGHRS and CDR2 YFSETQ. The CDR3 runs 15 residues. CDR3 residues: CASSIDGQANTEAFF. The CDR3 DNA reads TGCGCCAGCAGCATCGACGGACAGGCGAACACTGAAGCTTTCTTT.

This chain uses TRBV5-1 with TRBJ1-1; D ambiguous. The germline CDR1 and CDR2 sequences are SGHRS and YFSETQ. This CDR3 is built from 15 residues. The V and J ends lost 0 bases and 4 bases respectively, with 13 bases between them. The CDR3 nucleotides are TGCGCCAGCAGCTTGGACGGTGGGAGCGGCACTGAAGCTTTCTTT. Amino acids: CASSLDGGSGTEAFF.

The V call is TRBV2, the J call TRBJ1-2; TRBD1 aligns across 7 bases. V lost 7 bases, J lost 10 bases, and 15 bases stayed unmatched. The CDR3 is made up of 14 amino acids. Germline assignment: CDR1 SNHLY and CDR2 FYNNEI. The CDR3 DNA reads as TGTGCCAGCACCTTGGAGGGGGCTCCGAACCCCTACACCTTC. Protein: CASTLEGAPNPYTF.

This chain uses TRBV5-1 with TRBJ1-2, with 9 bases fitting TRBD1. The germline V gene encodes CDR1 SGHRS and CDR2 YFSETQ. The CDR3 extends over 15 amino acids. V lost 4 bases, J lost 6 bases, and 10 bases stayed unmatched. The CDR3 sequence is CASSKGTGGGDGYTF. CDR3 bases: TGCGCCAGCAGCAAGGGTACAGGGGGCGGTGATGGCTACACCTTC.

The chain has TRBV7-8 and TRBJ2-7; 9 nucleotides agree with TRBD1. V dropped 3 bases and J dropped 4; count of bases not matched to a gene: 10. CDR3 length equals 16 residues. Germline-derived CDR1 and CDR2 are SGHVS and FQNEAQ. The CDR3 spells CASSLMRDRVFYEQYF. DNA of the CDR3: TGTGCCAGCAGCTTGATGAGGGACAGGGTATTTTACGAGCAGTACTTC.

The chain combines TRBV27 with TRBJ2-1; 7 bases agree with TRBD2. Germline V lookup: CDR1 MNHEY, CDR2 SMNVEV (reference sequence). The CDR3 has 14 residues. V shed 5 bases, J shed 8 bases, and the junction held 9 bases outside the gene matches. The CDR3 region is CASSPGTIRYEQFF. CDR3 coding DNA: TGTGCCAGCAGTCCAGGGACTATCAGGTATGAGCAGTTCTTC.

CDR3 region: CASSREGGGGEKLFF. CDR3 sequence (DNA): TGTGCCAGCAGTAGAGAAGGGGGCGGCGGTGAAAAACTGTTTTTT. V and J are TRBV6-5 and TRBJ1-4; TRBD1 matches at 7 bases. CDR1 is MNHEY and CDR2 is SVGAGI in the germline V gene. V shed 5 bases and J 7 bases; nucleotides not matched to a gene: 10. This CDR3 contains 15 residues.

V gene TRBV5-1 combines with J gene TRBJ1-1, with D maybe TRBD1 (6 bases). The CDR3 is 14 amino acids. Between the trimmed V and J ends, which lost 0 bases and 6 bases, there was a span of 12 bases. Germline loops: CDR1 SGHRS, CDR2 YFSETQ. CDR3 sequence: CASSLDTGKAEAFF. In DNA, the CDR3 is TGCGCCAGCAGCTTGGATACAGGGAAGGCTGAAGCTTTCTTT.

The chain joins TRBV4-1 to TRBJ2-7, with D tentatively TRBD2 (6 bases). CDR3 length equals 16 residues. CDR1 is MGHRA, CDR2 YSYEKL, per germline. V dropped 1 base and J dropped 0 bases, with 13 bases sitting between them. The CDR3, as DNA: TGCGCCAGCAGCCAAGCCCCGGGAGCTTACTCCTACGAGCAGTACTTC. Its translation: CASSQAPGAYSYEQYF.

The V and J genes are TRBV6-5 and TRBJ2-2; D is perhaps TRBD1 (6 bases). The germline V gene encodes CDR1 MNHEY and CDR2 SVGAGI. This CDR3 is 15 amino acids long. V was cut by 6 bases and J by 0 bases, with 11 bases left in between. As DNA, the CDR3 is TGTGCCAGCAGGGACAGCCAAGCGAACACCGGGGAGCTGTTTTTT. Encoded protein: CASRDSQANTGELFF.